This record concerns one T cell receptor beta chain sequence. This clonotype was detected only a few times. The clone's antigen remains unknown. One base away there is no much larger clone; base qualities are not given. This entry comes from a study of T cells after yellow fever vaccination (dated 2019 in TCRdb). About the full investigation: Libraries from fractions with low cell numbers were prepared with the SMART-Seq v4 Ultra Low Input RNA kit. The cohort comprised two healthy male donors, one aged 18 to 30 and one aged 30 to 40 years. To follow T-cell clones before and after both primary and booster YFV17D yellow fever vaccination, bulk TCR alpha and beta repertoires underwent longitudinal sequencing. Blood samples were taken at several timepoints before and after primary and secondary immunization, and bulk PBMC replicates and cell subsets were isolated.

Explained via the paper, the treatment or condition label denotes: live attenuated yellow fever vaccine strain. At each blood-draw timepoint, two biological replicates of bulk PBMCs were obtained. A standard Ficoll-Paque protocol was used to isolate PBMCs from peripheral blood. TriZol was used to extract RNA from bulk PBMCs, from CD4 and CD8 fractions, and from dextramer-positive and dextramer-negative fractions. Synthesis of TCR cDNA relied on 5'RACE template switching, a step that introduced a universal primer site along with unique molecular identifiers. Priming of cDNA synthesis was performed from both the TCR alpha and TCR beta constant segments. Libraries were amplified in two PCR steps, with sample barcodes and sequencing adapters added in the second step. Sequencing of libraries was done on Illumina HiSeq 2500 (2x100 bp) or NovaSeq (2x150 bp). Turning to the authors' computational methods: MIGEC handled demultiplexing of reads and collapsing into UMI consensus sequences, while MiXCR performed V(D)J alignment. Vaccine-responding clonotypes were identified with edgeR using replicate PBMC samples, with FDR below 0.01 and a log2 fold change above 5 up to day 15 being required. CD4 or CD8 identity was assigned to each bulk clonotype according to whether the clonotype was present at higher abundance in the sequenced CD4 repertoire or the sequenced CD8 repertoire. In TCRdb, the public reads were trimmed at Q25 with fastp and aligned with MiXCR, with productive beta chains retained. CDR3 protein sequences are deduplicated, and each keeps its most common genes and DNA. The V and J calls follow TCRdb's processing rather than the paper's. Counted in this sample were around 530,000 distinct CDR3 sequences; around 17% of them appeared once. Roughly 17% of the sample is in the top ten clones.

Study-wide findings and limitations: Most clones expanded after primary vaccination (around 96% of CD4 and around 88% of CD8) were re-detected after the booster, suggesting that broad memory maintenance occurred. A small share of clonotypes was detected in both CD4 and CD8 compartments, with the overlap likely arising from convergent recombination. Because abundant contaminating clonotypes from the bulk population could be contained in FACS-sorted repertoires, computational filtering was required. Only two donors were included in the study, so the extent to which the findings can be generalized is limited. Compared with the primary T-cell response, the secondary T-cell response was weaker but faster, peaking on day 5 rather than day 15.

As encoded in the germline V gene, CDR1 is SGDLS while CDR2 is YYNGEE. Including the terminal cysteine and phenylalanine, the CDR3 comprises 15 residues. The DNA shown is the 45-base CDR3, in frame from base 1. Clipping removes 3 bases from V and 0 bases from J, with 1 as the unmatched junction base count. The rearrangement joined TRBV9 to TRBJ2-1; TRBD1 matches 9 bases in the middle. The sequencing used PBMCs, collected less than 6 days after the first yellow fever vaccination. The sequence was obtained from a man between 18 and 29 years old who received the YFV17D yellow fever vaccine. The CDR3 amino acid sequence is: CASSGTGDSYNEQFF. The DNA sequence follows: TGTGCCAGCAGCGGGACAGGGGACTCCTACAATGAGCAGTTCTTC.